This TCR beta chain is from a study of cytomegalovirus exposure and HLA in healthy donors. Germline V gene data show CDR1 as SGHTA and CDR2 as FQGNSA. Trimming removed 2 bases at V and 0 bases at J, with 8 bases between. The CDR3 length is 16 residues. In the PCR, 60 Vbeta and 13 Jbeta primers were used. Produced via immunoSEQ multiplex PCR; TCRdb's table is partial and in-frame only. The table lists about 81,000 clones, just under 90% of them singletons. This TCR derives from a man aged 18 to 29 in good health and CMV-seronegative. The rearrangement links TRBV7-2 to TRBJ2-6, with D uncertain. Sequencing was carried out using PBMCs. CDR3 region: CASSLPSGSGANVLTF. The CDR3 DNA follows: TGTGCCAGCAGCTTACCCTCGGGCTCTGGGGCCAACGTCCTGACTTTC.